This is a list of T cell receptor beta chains from one sample in a study of cytomegalovirus exposure and HLA in healthy donors. Assay: immunoSEQ multiplex PCR; the TCRdb copy retains only in-frame clones and omits some. The sample holds some 100,000 clones, roughly three quarters seen once. The material sequenced was PBMCs. These receptors all come from a woman between 45 and 60 years old in good health and CMV-seropositive. CDR3s leave out the opening cysteine and the closing phenylalanine or tryptophan.

>TRBJ2-1|TRBV29-1
SAKAGGNYNEQF
>TRBJ2-5|TRBV2
ASKTSGGETQY
>TRBJ2-1|TRBV7-3
ASSPGLESDEQF
>TRBJ1-2|TRBV7-3
ASSLGQGQGYT
>TRBJ1-6|TRBV7-3
ASSLNGGMGSPLH
>TRBJ2-1|TRBV7-3
ASSLYPGETNEQF
>TRBJ2-2|TRBV7-2
ASSPPGTVNTGELF
>TRBJ2-7|TRBV21-1
ASSPPEGRGYEQY
>TRBJ2-7|TRBV2
ASRVGEASYEQY
>TRBJ2-4|TRBV4-3
ASSQIASQNIQY
>TRBJ1-1|TRBV19
ASSFGTGEEAF